Listed here are 24 T cell receptor beta chains from one sample, sequenced in a study of a mutant IDH1 vaccine in newly diagnosed glioma. Sequencing was performed with immunoSEQ multiplex PCR; in TCRdb, only in-frame clones are kept and a portion is missing. This table holds about 66,000 clones, under 90% found once. These TCRs are of unknown antigen specificity. The time point denotes: week 11, during vaccination. The content of each vaccine dose was 300 ug of mutant IDH1 20-mer peptide, and topical imiquimod accompanied it. Sequenced material: PBMCs, taken from a glioma patient whose treatment included an IDH1 peptide vaccine. The source is a man aged 25-45 years with glioma.

The V call is TRBV7-9, the J call TRBJ1-2; 10 bases agree with TRBD1. CDR1 is SEHNR, CDR2 FQNEAQ, per germline (reference sequence). The trim removed 4 bases at V and 4 bases at J, leaving 12 bases unmatched. The CDR3 has 17 amino acids. The CDR3 loop reads CASSWETTGGSSYGYTF. CDR3 bases: TGTGCCAGCAGCTGGGAAACGACAGGGGGCAGTAGCTATGGCTACACCTTC.

The V and J genes are TRBV6-6 and TRBJ1-5; D remains unclear. The ends were cut back, 6 bases at V and 1 base at J, with 10 bases in the middle. The CDR3 runs 14 residues. Per germline, CDR1 MNHNY and CDR2 SVGAGI (reference sequence). CDR3 protein: CASSVGVSNQPQHF. In DNA, the CDR3 is TGTGCCAGCAGCGTCGGGGTAAGCAATCAGCCCCAGCATTTT.

With respect to this clone: This same CDR3 is encoded by further DNA sequences in the sample. This chain joins TRBV27 and TRBJ1-2; TRBD1 aligns across 9 bases. After removal of 0 bases from V and 4 bases from J, the junction contained 0 bases not matched to a gene. The CDR3 consists of 14 residues. Germline assignment: CDR1 MNHEY and CDR2 SMNVEV (reference sequence). The DNA for the CDR3 is TGTGCCAGCAGTTTATCGGGACAGGGCTATGGCTACACCTTC. Protein: CASSLSGQGYGYTF.

This clone was counted a single time. The chain couples TRBV28 to TRBJ2-7; 8 bases match TRBD1. Germline CDR1 is MDHEN and CDR2 is SYDVKM. The CDR3 consists of 13 residues. V dropped 5 bases and J dropped 4; count of bases not matched to a gene: 4. This CDR3 reads CASSPGGKYEQYF. The CDR3 DNA reads TGTGCCAGCAGTCCAGGGGGCAAGTACGAGCAGTACTTC.

The chain joins TRBV30 to TRBJ2-2; 7 positions agree with TRBD1. V lost 5 bases and J lost 6; bases outside the gene matches: 6. The CDR3 totals 13 residues. Germline CDR1 GTSNPN, CDR2 SVGIG (reference sequence). The chain's CDR3 is CAWDYRGAGELFF. DNA of the CDR3: TGTGCCTGGGATTACAGGGGCGCCGGGGAGCTGTTTTTT. The full variable domain, its missing parts supplied by reference TRBV30 and TRBJ2-2, is SQTIHQWPATLVQPVGSPLSLECTVEGTSNPNLYWYRQAAGRGLQLLFYSVGIGQISSEVPQNLSASRPQDRQFILSSKKLLLSDSGFYLCAWDYRGAGELFFGEGSRLTVL.

The chain couples TRBV7-2 to TRBJ1-1; possibly TRBD1 for D (6 bases). This CDR3 contains 14 residues. Trimming removed 5 bases from V and 1 base from J, with 11 bases in between. Germline V gene lookup returns CDR1 SGHTA and CDR2 FQGNSA. Written as DNA, the CDR3 is TGTGCCAGCAGCACCACGACAGGGAACACTGAAGCTTTCTTT. This translates into CASSTTTGNTEAFF.

This sequence joins TRBV19 and TRBJ2-3; 8 bases are a match to TRBD2. In germline, CDR1 is LNHDA, CDR2 SQIVND (reference sequence). The CDR3 runs to 14 residues. Trimming took 7 bases from V and 3 from J; bases not matched to a gene: 6. The CDR3 protein is CASNGGRSTDTQYF. As DNA, the CDR3 is TGTGCCAGTAACGGCGGGAGGTCTACAGATACGCAGTATTTT.

This clone was recorded once. This rearrangement joins TRBV7-2 to TRBJ1-4; TRBD1 matches 7 bases. The junction had 3 bases not matched to a gene; V was cut back by 1 base and J by 4 bases. Germline-derived CDR1 and CDR2 are SGHTA and FQGNSA. The CDR3 is 15 amino acids. Here the CDR3 DNA reads TGTGCCAGCAGCTTAGGTGGGACAGATAATGAAAAACTGTTTTTT. This encodes CASSLGGTDNEKLFF.

Here the CDR3 reads CASSWSGSAEAFF. CDR3 in DNA: TGTGCCAGCAGCTGGTCAGGGTCCGCTGAAGCTTTCTTT. V is TRBV7-6 and J is TRBJ1-1; tentative D call: TRBD1 (5 bases). Trimming shortened V by 4 bases and J by 6 bases, and 12 bases separated the two germline ends. Germline lookup yields CDR1 SGHVS and CDR2 FNYEAQ. CDR3 length: 13 residues.

This chain connects TRBV11-2 to TRBJ1-3; TRBD1 agrees at 7 bases. CDR1 SGHAT and CDR2 FQNNGV come from the germline V gene. With 4 bases clipped from V and 0 bases from J, the junction kept 9 bases outside the gene matches. CDR3 length: 17 amino acids. The CDR3 DNA reads TGTGCCAGCAGCTGGGGACAGCGCCGTTCCTCTGGAAACACCATATATTTT. Residues: CASSWGQRRSSGNTIYF. Full variable domain (missing parts from reference TRBV11-2 and TRBJ1-3): EAGVAQSPRYKIIEKRQSVAFWCNPISGHATLYWYQQILGQGPKLLIQFQNNGVVDDSQLPKDRFSAERLKGVDSTLKIQPAKLEDSAVYLCASSWGQRRSSGNTIYFGEGSWLTVV.

The chain couples TRBV12-5 to TRBJ2-1, with D tentatively TRBD2 (5 bases). Germline V gives CDR1 LGHNT, CDR2 FRNRAP. The CDR3 runs 20 residues. V was clipped by 0 bases and J by 2 bases, with 23 bases between them. CDR3 sequence (DNA): TGTGCTAGTGGTTTGGTACACCAAATCGGTGGGAGATCGACCTACAATGAGCAGTTCTTC. Encoded protein: CASGLVHQIGGRSTYNEQFF.

About this clone itself: Other nucleotide sequences in the sample specify the same CDR3. The chain carries TRBV20-1 and TRBJ1-2; D is unresolved. V lost 5 bases and J 4 bases, leaving 2 bases between the germline ends. CDR1 and CDR2 (germline): DFQATT, SNEGSKA (reference sequence). The CDR3 has 9 amino acids. Here the CDR3 DNA reads TGCAGTGCTCTCTATGGCTACACCTTC. Its protein product is CSALYGYTF.

V and J are TRBV13 and TRBJ2-6; D ambiguous. There are 15 residues in the CDR3. The germline V and J ends were trimmed by 1 base and 0 bases, with 4 bases remaining between them. CDR1 and CDR2 from the germline V gene are PRHDT and FYEKMQ (reference sequence). For the CDR3, the DNA is TGTGCCAGCAGCTTAGCTTTCTCTGGGGCCAACGTCCTGACTTTC. Its translation is CASSLAFSGANVLTF.

The V and J genes are TRBV4-2 and TRBJ2-7; D remains unclear. The germline gives CDR1 LGHNA, CDR2 YNFKEQ. Trimming stripped 0 bases from V and 0 bases from J, with 12 bases between. There are 16 residues in the CDR3. The CDR3 sequence: CASSQEMLSSSYEQYF. The CDR3 DNA reads TGTGCCAGCAGCCAAGAGATGCTCAGCTCCTCCTACGAGCAGTACTTC.

The chain joins TRBV30 to TRBJ1-5; weak D call: TRBD1 (5 bases). Trimming left V 0 bases short and J 7 bases short, with 7 bases between. Germline values: CDR1 GTSNPN, CDR2 SVGIG (reference sequence). The CDR3 spans 12 residues. CDR3 loop: CAWSVGVQPQHF. The CDR3 DNA follows: TGTGCCTGGAGTGTAGGGGTCCAGCCCCAGCATTTT. Filled out from reference TRBV30 and TRBJ1-5, the complete variable domain reads SQTIHQWPATLVQPVGSPLSLECTVEGTSNPNLYWYRQAAGRGLQLLFYSVGIGQISSEVPQNLSASRPQDRQFILSSKKLLLSDSGFYLCAWSVGVQPQHFGDGTRLSIL.

The genes are TRBV5-6 and TRBJ2-5, with D possibly matching TRBD2 (5 bases). In germline, CDR1 is SGHDT, CDR2 YYEEEE. Trimming pared 1 base from V and 2 bases from J, leaving 9 bases between. This CDR3 is built from 14 residues. The CDR3 region is CASSLIGVQETQYF. CDR3 DNA: TGTGCCAGCAGCTTGATCGGGGTTCAAGAGACCCAGTACTTC.

The chain recombines TRBV30 with TRBJ2-3; 8 nucleotides match TRBD2. Germline-derived CDR1 and CDR2 are GTSNPN and SVGIG (reference sequence). After removal of 1 base from V and 0 bases from J, the junction contained 6 bases not matched to a gene. This CDR3 comprises 16 residues. This chain's CDR3 is CAWSENGRASTDTQYF. The CDR3 coding sequence is TGTGCCTGGAGTGAGAACGGGAGGGCAAGCACAGATACGCAGTATTTT.

The chain has TRBV6-5 and TRBJ2-6; 7 bases match TRBD1. Losses at the gene ends were 4 bases for V and 2 bases for J; bases not matched to a gene: 5. The V gene's germline CDR1 is MNHEY and CDR2 SVGAGI. This CDR3 comprises 16 residues. In DNA form, the CDR3 reads TGTGCCAGCAGTTCCAGACAGGGCCCTGGGGCCAACGTCCTGACTTTC. It translates to CASSSRQGPGANVLTF.

This chain connects TRBV7-6 to TRBJ1-1; the D is unclear. The CDR3 spans 13 residues. CDR1 is SGHVS and CDR2 is FNYEAQ in the germline V gene. The ends were cut back, 2 bases at V and 6 bases at J, with 10 bases in the middle. As DNA, the CDR3 is TGTGCCAGCAGCTTAAACGTCCGGGCTGAAGCTTTCTTT. This encodes CASSLNVRAEAFF.

The genes are TRBV21-1 and TRBJ2-5; TRBD2 is the table's D call and was not checked against the DNA. TRBV21-1 is tagged as a pseudogene. CDR3 size: 16 residues. The CDR3, as DNA: TGTGCCAGCAGCCCCCCCTCGGGGGGCGGACAAGAGACCCAGTACTTC. This translates into CASSPPSGGGQETQYF.

V is TRBV28 and J is TRBJ1-5; D is ambiguous. Trimming took off 2 bases at V and 5 bases at J, with 4 bases between the two ends. Germline-derived CDR1 and CDR2 are MDHEN and SYDVKM. The CDR3 has 12 residues. The CDR3 loop reads CASSLLYQPQHF. The CDR3 nucleotides read TGTGCCAGCAGTTTACTCTATCAGCCCCAGCATTTT.

The V gene is TRBV5-4, the J gene TRBJ1-6; 11 bases match TRBD1. Germline V gives CDR1 SGHNT, CDR2 YYREEE (reference sequence). CDR3 length equals 15 residues. Trimming at V came to 3 bases and at J to 5 bases, leaving 1 base not matched to a gene. The CDR3 loop is CASSSGQGDNSPLHF. In DNA, the CDR3 is TGTGCCAGCAGCTCGGGACAGGGGGATAATTCACCCCTCCACTTT.

This CDR3 reads CAISESRQPGTDTQYF. CDR3 DNA sequence: TGTGCCATCAGTGAGTCGAGGCAACCGGGTACAGATACGCAGTATTTT. This chain uses TRBV10-3 with TRBJ2-3, with D unclear. The CDR3 consists of 16 residues. Germline CDR1 reads ENHRY; CDR2 reads SYGVKD. The V and J ends lost 0 bases and 3 bases respectively, with 13 bases between them.

This clone turned up a few times. The chain uses TRBV5-1 and TRBJ1-6, with a weak D call TRBD1 (5 bases). The CDR3 consists of 15 residues. Germline CDR1 reads SGHRS; CDR2 reads YFSETQ. Trimming stripped 1 base from V and 9 bases from J, with 14 bases between. The CDR3 sequence: CASSLTQGTGSPLHF. The CDR3 nucleotides are TGCGCCAGCAGCTTGACGCAGGGAACTGGTTCACCCCTCCACTTT.